The 5 T cell receptor beta chains presented below share a single source sample, sequenced in a study of cytomegalovirus exposure and HLA in healthy donors. The primer mix had 60 Vbeta and 13 Jbeta primers. Profiling relied on immunoSEQ multiplex PCR, and the TCRdb table lists in-frame clones only, not all of them. Seen here are 74,000 or so clones, around 77% observed once, and the top ten hold 20% to 25%. Sequenced sample: PBMCs. These receptors were obtained from a woman aged 35 to 49 in good health and CMV-seropositive.

The chain joins TRBV2 to TRBJ1-2; TRBD1 agrees at 9 bases. V trimming: 6 bases; J trimming: 4 bases; junction bases outside the gene matches: 3. CDR3 size: 13 residues. The germline V gene has CDR1 SNHLY and CDR2 FYNNEI. The CDR3 protein is CASRDRGTYGYTF. CDR3 DNA: TGTGCCAGCAGGGACAGGGGCACCTATGGCTACACCTTC.

The chain carries TRBV9 and TRBJ2-3; 10 bases fit TRBD2. The CDR3 contains 16 residues. Germline CDR1 and CDR2: SGDLS and YYNGEE. Trimming at V came to 1 base and at J to 4 bases, leaving 6 bases not matched to a gene. The CDR3 sequence: CASSVLAAGGPDTQYF. As DNA, the CDR3 is TGTGCCAGCAGCGTATTGGCAGCGGGGGGGCCAGATACGCAGTATTTT.

This chain joins TRBV30 and TRBJ2-7, with 14 bases matching TRBD2. The CDR3 sequence is 20 residues long. Unmatched junction bases numbered 20, after V lost 1 base and J lost 6 bases. Germline V gives CDR1 GTSNPN, CDR2 SVGIG (reference sequence). CDR3 DNA: TGTGCCTGGAGTGGCCGATACAATACCGGGACTAGCGGGAGCTCAGGCGAGCAGTACTTC. It specifies CAWSGRYNTGTSGSSGEQYF.

The chain has TRBV5-4 and TRBJ1-6; maybe TRBD1 (6 bases). The CDR3 has 17 residues. In germline, CDR1 is SGHNT, CDR2 YYREEE (reference sequence). Trimming stripped 4 bases from V and 3 bases from J, with 17 bases between. The CDR3 region is CASSRALDRIYNSPLHF. CDR3 coding DNA: TGTGCCAGCAGCCGCGCCCTGGACAGAATCTATAATTCACCCCTCCACTTT.

This clone was detected only a few times. This chain connects TRBV4-2 to TRBJ2-2; unclear D gene. Germline CDR1 is LGHNA and CDR2 is YNFKEQ. This CDR3 comprises 15 residues. V shed 0 bases and J shed 3 bases, with 8 bases lying between them. In DNA, the CDR3 is TGTGCCAGCAGCCAAGATGGCAGGTACACCGGGGAGCTGTTTTTT. It yields the protein CASSQDGRYTGELFF.